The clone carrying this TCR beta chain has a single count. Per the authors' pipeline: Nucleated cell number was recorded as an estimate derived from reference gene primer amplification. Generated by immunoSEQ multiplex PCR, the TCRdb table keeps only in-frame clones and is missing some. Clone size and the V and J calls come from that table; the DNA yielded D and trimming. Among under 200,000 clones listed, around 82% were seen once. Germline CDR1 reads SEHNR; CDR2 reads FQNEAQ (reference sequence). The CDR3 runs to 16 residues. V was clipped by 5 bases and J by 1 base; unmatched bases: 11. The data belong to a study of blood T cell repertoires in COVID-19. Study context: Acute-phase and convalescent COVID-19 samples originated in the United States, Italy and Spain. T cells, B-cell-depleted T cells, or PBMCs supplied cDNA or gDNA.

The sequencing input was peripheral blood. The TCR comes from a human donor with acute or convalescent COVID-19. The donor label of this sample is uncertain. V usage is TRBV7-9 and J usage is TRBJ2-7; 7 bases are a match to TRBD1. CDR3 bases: TGTGCCAGCAGCCAAATCGGGACAGAGGGATCCTACGAGCAGTACTTC. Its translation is CASSQIGTEGSYEQYF.